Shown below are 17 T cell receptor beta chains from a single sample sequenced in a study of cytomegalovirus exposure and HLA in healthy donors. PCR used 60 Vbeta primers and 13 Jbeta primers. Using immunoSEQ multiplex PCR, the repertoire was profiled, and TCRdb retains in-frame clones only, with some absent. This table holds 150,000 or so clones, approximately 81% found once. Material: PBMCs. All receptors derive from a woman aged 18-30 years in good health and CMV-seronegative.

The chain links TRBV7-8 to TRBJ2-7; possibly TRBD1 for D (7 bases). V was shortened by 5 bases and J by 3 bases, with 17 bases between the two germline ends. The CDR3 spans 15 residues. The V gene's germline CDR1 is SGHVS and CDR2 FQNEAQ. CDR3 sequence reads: CASSPQGGAIYEQYF. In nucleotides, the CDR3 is TGTGCCAGCAGCCCCCAGGGGGGAGCAATCTACGAGCAGTACTTC.

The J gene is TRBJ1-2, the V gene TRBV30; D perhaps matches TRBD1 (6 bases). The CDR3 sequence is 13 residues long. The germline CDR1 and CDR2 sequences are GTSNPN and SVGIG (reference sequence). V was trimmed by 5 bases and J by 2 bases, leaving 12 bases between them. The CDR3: CAWSIQGNYGYTF. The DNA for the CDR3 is TGTGCCTGGTCCATACAGGGCAACTATGGCTACACCTTC.

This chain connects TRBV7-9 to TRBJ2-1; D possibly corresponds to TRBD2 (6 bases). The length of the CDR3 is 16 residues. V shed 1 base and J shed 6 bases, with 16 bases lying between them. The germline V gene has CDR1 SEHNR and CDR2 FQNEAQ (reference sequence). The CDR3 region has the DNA TGTGCCAGCAGCTTAGAATTGGGGCTAGCGCTCAATGAGCAGTTCTTC. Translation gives CASSLELGLALNEQFF. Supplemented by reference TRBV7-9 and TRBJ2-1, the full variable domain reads DTGVSQNPRHKITKRGQNVTFRCDPISEHNRLYWYRQTLGQGPEFLTYFQNEAQLEKSRLLSDRFSAERPKGSFSTLEIQRTEQGDSAMYLCASSLELGLALNEQFFGPGTRLTVL.

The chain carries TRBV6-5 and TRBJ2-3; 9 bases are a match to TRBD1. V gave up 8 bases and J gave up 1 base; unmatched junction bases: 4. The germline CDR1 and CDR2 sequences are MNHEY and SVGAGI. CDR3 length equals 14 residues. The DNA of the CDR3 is TGTGCCAGCGGCCGGGACAGGGGCACAGATACGCAGTATTTT. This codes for CASGRDRGTDTQYF.

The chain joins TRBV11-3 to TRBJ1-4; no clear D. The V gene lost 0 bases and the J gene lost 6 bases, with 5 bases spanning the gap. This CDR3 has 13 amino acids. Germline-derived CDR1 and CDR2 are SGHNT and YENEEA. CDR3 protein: CASSLDSDEKLFF. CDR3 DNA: TGTGCCAGCAGCTTAGACTCAGATGAAAAACTGTTTTTT.

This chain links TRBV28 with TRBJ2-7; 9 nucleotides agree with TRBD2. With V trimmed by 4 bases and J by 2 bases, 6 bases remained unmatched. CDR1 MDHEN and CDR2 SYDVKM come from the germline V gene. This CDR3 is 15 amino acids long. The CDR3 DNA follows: TGTGCCAGCAGTTCTAGCGGGAACCCGCCCTACGAGCAGTACTTC. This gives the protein CASSSSGNPPYEQYF.

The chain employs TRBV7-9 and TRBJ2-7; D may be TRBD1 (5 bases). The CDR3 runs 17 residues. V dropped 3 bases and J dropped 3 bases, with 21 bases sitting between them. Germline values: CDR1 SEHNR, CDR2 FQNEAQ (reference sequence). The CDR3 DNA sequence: TGTGCCAGCAGCTTGCAGGGAAAAGGGGCCAGGGACTACGAGCAGTACTTC. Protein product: CASSLQGKGARDYEQYF.

This CDR3 is CASRHYSGNTIYF. CDR3 nucleotide sequence: TGTGCCAGCAGACATTACTCTGGAAACACCATATATTTT. The chain links TRBV6-7 to TRBJ1-3; D gene uncertain. TRBV6-7 is noted as an ORF with a role that remains uncertain. The CDR3 loop spans 13 amino acids. V was trimmed by 6 bases and J by 0 bases, leaving 6 bases between them.

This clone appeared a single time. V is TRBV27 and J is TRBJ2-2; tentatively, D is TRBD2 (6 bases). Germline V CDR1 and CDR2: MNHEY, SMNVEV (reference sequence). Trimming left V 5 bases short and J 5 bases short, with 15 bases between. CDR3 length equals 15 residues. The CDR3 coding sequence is TGTGCCAGCAGTCCTCTCCCCCGGGGGACCGGGGAGCTGTTTTTT. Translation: CASSPLPRGTGELFF.

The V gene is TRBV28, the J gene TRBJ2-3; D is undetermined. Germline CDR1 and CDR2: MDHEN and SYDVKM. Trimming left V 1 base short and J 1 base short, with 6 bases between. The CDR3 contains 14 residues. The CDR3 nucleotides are TGTGCCAGCAGTTTATACGGAGGCACAGATACGCAGTATTTT. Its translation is CASSLYGGTDTQYF. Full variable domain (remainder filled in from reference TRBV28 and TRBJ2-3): DVKVTQSSRYLVKRTGEKVFLECVQDMDHENMFWYRQDPGLGLRLIYFSYDVKMKEKGDIPEGYSVSREKKERFSLILESASTNQTSMYLCASSLYGGTDTQYFGPGTRLTVL.

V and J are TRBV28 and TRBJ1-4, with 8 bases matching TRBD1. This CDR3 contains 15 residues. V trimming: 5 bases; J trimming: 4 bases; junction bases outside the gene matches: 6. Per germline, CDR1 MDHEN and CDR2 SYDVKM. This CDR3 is CASSIRTGNNEKLFF. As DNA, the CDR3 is TGTGCCAGCAGTATACGGACAGGGAATAATGAAAAACTGTTTTTT.

CDR3 region: CASSLRDRVGEQYF. CDR3 bases: TGTGCCAGCAGCTTAAGGGACAGGGTCGGGGAGCAGTACTTC. This rearrangement joins TRBV7-2 to TRBJ2-7; the match to TRBD1 covers 9 bases. The CDR3 loop spans 14 amino acids. Germline CDR1 SGHTA, CDR2 FQGNSA. V lost 2 bases to trimming and J lost 7 bases; unmatched junction nucleotides: 6.

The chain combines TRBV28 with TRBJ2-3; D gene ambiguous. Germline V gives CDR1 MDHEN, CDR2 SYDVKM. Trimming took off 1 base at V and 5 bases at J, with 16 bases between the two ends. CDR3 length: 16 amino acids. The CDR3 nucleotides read TGTGCCAGCAGTTTATCGACTTTCTCTTCGCAAGATACGCAGTATTTT. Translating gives CASSLSTFSSQDTQYF.

The CDR3 bases are TGTGCCAGCAGCATGGGGGGTCGGGACTATGGCTACACCTTC. It translates to CASSMGGRDYGYTF. The J gene is TRBJ1-2, the V gene TRBV28, with a tentative D call TRBD1 (5 bases). Germline CDR1 and CDR2: MDHEN and SYDVKM. Trimming left V 6 bases short and J 3 bases short, with 14 bases between. This CDR3 spans 14 amino acids.

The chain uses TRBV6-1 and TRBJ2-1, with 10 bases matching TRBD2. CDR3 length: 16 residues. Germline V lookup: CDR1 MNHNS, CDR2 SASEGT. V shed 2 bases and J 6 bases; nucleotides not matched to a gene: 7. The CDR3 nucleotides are TGTGCCAGCAGTGAAATGTGGACTAGCGGAACCAATGAGCAGTTCTTC. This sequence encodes CASSEMWTSGTNEQFF.

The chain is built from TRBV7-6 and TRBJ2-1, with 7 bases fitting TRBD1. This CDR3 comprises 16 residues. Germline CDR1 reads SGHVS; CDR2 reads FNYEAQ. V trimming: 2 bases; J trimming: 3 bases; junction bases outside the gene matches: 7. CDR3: CASSLLGTEYYNEQFF. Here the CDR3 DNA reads TGTGCCAGCAGCTTATTGGGGACAGAGTACTACAATGAGCAGTTCTTC.

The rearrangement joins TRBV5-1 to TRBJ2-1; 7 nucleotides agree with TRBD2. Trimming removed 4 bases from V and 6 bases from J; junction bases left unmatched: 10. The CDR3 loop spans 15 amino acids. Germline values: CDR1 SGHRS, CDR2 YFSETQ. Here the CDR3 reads CASSRAGTTINEQFF. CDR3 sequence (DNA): TGCGCCAGCAGCAGGGCCGGGACTACCATCAATGAGCAGTTCTTC. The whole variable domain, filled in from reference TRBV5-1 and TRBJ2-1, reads KAGVTQTPRYLIKTRGQQVTLSCSPISGHRSVSWYQQTPGQGLQFLFEYFSETQRNKGNFPGRFSGRQFSNSRSEMNVSTLELGDSALYLCASSRAGTTINEQFFGPGTRLTVL.